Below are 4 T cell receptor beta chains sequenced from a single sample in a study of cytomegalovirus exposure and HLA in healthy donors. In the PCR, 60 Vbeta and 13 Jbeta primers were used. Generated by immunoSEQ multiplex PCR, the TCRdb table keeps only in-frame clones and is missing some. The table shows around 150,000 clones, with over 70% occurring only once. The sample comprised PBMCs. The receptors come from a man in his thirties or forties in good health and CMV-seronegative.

The CDR3 spells CASSLQDRSTGELFF. Written as DNA, the CDR3 is TGCGCCAGCAGCCTACAGGACAGAAGCACCGGGGAGCTGTTTTTT. The chain recombines TRBV4-1 with TRBJ2-2; D is perhaps TRBD1 (6 bases). The CDR3 length is 15 residues. Deletions cut 4 bases from V and 4 bases from J, with 13 bases between. Germline CDR1 and CDR2: MGHRA and YSYEKL.

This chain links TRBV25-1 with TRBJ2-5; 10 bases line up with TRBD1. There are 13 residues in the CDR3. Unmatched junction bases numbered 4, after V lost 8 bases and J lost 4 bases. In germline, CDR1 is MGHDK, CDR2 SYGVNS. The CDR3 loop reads CASRDRGRETQYF. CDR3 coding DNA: TGTGCCAGCCGCGACAGGGGGCGAGAGACCCAGTACTTC.

CDR3 residues: CASSLGGVPDTEAFF. The DNA of the CDR3 is TGTGCCAGCAGCTTGGGGGGGGTACCTGACACTGAAGCTTTCTTT. V is TRBV5-8 and J is TRBJ1-1, with D tentatively TRBD1 (5 bases). V shed 0 bases and J shed 3 bases, with 12 bases lying between them. This CDR3 spans 15 amino acids. The germline CDR1 and CDR2 sequences are SGHTS and YDEGEE.

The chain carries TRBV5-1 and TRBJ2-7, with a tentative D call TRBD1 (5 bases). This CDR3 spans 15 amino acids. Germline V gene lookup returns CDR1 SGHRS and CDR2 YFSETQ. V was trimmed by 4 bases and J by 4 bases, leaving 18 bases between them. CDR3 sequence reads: CASSMTQGGVYEQYF. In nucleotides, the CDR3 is TGCGCCAGCAGCATGACTCAGGGCGGAGTATACGAGCAGTACTTC.